The entry below gives a single T cell receptor (beta chain) sequence along with its context. Its antigen is still unknown. This entry is derived from a study of T cell responses to AZD1222 COVID-19 vaccine. Germline CDR1 reads MGHRA; CDR2 reads YSYEKL. Trimming shortened V by 0 bases and J by 3 bases, and 9 bases separated the two germline ends. The CDR3 length is 14 residues. Study observations and caveats: The number of AZD1222 recipients seropositive at baseline was only 6 or 7. White British people made up most donors, females outnumbered males, and clonal diversity was possibly underestimated.

Here immunoSEQ multiplex PCR was the method, and the copy in TCRdb shows in-frame clones only, minus some. The data hold 120,000 or so clones, with around 87% observed a single time. The V and J genes are TRBV4-1 and TRBJ2-7, with D maybe TRBD1 (6 bases). The input for sequencing was peripheral blood, taken on day 0 of AZD1222 vaccination. The sequence derives from an adult in good health. CDR3 in amino acids: CASSQEQGLYEQYF. CDR3 in DNA: TGCGCCAGCAGCCAAGAGCAGGGGCTCTACGAGCAGTACTTC.